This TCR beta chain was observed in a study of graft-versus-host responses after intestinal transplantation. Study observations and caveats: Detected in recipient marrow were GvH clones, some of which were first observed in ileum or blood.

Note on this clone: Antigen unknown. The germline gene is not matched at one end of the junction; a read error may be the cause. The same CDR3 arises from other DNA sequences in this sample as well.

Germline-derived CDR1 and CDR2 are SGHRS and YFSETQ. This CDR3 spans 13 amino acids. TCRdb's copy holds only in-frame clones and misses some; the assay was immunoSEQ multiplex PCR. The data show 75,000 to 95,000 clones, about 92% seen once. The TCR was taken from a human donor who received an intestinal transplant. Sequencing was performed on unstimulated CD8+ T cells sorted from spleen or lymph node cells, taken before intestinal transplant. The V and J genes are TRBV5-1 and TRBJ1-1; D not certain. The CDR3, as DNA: TGTGCCAGCAGCCGCGGACTTAACACTGAAGCTTTCTTT. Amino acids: CASSRGLNTEAFF.